This T cell receptor (beta chain) was retrieved from a study of shared clonotypes between healthy human individuals. Study-level points and caveats: Rarefaction indicated that sorted-subset sequencing remained incomplete although depth was large. Sharing across four donors was highest in naive CD4 (around 5%) and lowest in memory CD8 (approximately 0.4%).

As handled by the study authors: Filtering differed for immunoSEQ, which gave only junction sequences without quality scores. Sequenced by immunoSEQ multiplex PCR; TCRdb stores in-frame clones only, minus some. V and J calls and clone size are copied from that table; D and trimming were computed from the DNA. The sample includes roughly 2 million clones, approximately 94% seen only once; the top ten take approximately 0.13%. Concerning this clone: Its antigen is not identified.

Caucasian adults residing in Nashville, Tennessee made up all the donors. CDR1 and CDR2 from the germline V gene are LNHDA and SQIVND (reference sequence). The CDR3 runs 16 residues. V dropped 5 bases and J dropped 5; count of bases not matched to a gene: 14. This receptor was obtained from a young man in good health. This chain links TRBV19 with TRBJ1-1; 7 bases agree with TRBD1. The specimen was naive CD4+ T cells sorted from blood. Subset: CD45RA+ positively selected. The CDR3 sequence is CASSPVTGPVGTEAFF. The CDR3 DNA follows: TGTGCCAGTAGTCCTGTGACAGGGCCCGTGGGGACTGAAGCTTTCTTT. Drawing the rest from reference TRBV19 and TRBJ1-1, the complete variable domain is DGGITQSPKYLFRKEGQNVTLSCEQNLNHDAMYWYRQDPGQGLRLIYYSQIVNDFQKGDIAEGYSVSREKKESFPLTVTSAQKNPTAFYLCASSPVTGPVGTEAFFGQGTRLTVV.